One and the same sample provided the 22 T cell receptor beta chains below, sequenced in a study of identifying expanded T cells in peripheral blood. Assay used: immunoSEQ multiplex PCR; TCRdb lists only in-frame clones, some missing. The sample has about 80,000 clones, 84% seen once; the top ten hold roughly 21%. Sample: blood. These receptors originate from a person aged 18 to 75 in good health.

The chain recombines TRBV28 with TRBJ1-5; D unclear. Trimming removed 4 bases at V and 4 bases at J, with 11 bases between. The CDR3 has 14 residues. Germline V gene lookup returns CDR1 MDHEN and CDR2 SYDVKM. CDR3 coding DNA: TGTGCCAGCAGTTCCCCCGGCGTAAATCAGCCCCAGCATTTT. This sequence encodes CASSSPGVNQPQHF. The variable domain in full, completed from reference TRBV28 and TRBJ1-5, reads DVKVTQSSRYLVKRTGEKVFLECVQDMDHENMFWYRQDPGLGLRLIYFSYDVKMKEKGDIPEGYSVSREKKERFSLILESASTNQTSMYLCASSSPGVNQPQHFGDGTRLSIL.

This clone was observed a few times. This chain connects TRBV4-3 to TRBJ2-7; possible D gene TRBD1, 6 bases. The CDR3 is made up of 13 amino acids. V was pared by 0 bases and J by 7 bases, with 10 bases between. Germline-derived CDR1 and CDR2 are LGHNA and YSLEER. The CDR3 bases are TGCGCCAGCAGCCAAGACAGGGGCCTGGAGCAGTACTTC. Translation: CASSQDRGLEQYF.

This chain joins TRBV19 and TRBJ2-1; D may be TRBD2 (6 bases). The V gene's germline CDR1 is LNHDA and CDR2 SQIVND (reference sequence). Trimming stripped 5 bases from V and 7 bases from J, with 15 bases between. The CDR3 spans 14 residues. CDR3 nucleotides: TGTGCCAGTAGTTCATCGGGAGAGTGGAATGAGCAGTTCTTC. It translates to CASSSSGEWNEQFF.

This clone has a single count. The chain combines TRBV5-4 with TRBJ2-1, with TRBD2 matching 8 bases. The CDR3 sequence is 14 residues long. CDR1 and CDR2 (germline): SGHNT, YYREEE (reference sequence). Unmatched junction bases numbered 5, after V lost 5 bases and J lost 4 bases. This chain's CDR3 is CASSITGGYNEQFF. In DNA form, the CDR3 reads TGTGCCAGCAGTATCACGGGGGGGTACAATGAGCAGTTCTTC.

V usage is TRBV21-1 and J usage is TRBJ2-3. TRBV21-1 is a recognized pseudogene. CDR3 length equals 17 residues. CDR3 sequence reads: CANFRSRTRGSTDTQYF. CDR3 sequence (DNA): TGTGCAAACTTTCGAAGTAGGACCCGCGGATCCACAGATACGCAGTATTTT.

This rearrangement joins TRBV5-1 to TRBJ2-3, with D possibly matching TRBD2 (6 bases). The CDR3 covers 16 residues. Germline V gives CDR1 SGHRS, CDR2 YFSETQ. Between the trimmed V and J ends, which lost 0 bases and 0 bases, there was a span of 11 bases. CDR3 in DNA: TGCGCCAGCAGCTTGGGAGCGGGTACTAGCACAGATACGCAGTATTTT. Its translation is CASSLGAGTSTDTQYF.

The chain employs TRBV29-1 and TRBJ2-7, with TRBD1 identical over 7 bases. Gene TRBJ2-5 matches the end of the DNA better, so the J call may be wrong. Germline CDR1 and CDR2: SQVTM and ANQGSEA. CDR3 length: 13 amino acids. The CDR3 coding sequence is TGCAGCGAACGGGCAGGGGGAAAAGAGACCCAGTACTTC. Encoded protein: CSERAGGKETQYF.

This chain joins TRBV5-1 and TRBJ2-5; 13 positions agree with TRBD2. Germline CDR1 is SGHRS and CDR2 is YFSETQ. The CDR3 is made up of 17 amino acids. The trim removed 3 bases at V and 0 bases at J, leaving 5 bases unmatched. In nucleotides, the CDR3 is TGCGCCAGCAGCTCGGGACTAGCGGGACTGTACCAAGAGACCCAGTACTTC. It is translated as CASSSGLAGLYQETQYF.

The chain has TRBV4-2 and TRBJ2-1, with 8 nucleotides matching TRBD2. The J segment lost 1 base and the V segment lost 4 bases, leaving 9 bases of the junction unmatched. CDR1 is LGHNA, CDR2 YNFKEQ, per germline. The length of the CDR3 is 17 residues. CDR3 protein: CASSPDKRETSYNEQFF. Written as DNA, the CDR3 is TGTGCCAGCAGCCCCGACAAGCGGGAGACGTCCTACAATGAGCAGTTCTTC.

CDR3 in amino acids: CASSLLQGAYEQYF. CDR3 nucleotide sequence: TGTGCCAGCAGTTTATTACAGGGGGCGTACGAGCAGTACTTC. The chain is built from TRBV27 and TRBJ2-7, with 9 nucleotides matching TRBD1. The V gene's germline CDR1 is MNHEY and CDR2 SMNVEV (reference sequence). The length of the CDR3 is 14 residues. V dropped 1 base and J dropped 4; count of bases not matched to a gene: 2.

This chain uses TRBV9 with TRBJ2-7; D is unclear. Trimming removed 4 bases at V and 2 bases at J, with 22 bases between. The germline gives CDR1 SGDLS, CDR2 YYNGEE. The CDR3 is 17 residues long. As DNA, the CDR3 is TGTGCCAGCAGCCCCCGACGAACAGCGACGGTTACCTACGAGCAGTACTTC. This translates into CASSPRRTATVTYEQYF.

The chain employs TRBV9 and TRBJ2-7; 9 bases line up with TRBD2. Germline trimming cut 4 bases from V and 4 bases from J; bases unmatched to any gene: 9. The germline gives CDR1 SGDLS, CDR2 YYNGEE. The CDR3 totals 15 residues. Here the CDR3 DNA reads TGTGCCAGCAGCCTATTGGCGGGAGGGCCGTACGAGCAGTACTTC. Residues: CASSLLAGGPYEQYF.

The chain recombines TRBV23-1 with TRBJ2-7; D gene uncertain. TRBV23-1 is an open reading frame whose function is uncertain. This CDR3 contains 13 residues. V was pared by 6 bases and J by 4 bases, with 13 bases between. CDR3 DNA sequence: TGCGCCAGCAGGGCAGCCGACGCGTACGAGCAGTACTTC. Translated: CASRAADAYEQYF.

The rearrangement uses TRBV28 and TRBJ2-4; D may be TRBD2 (6 bases). Germline assignment: CDR1 MDHEN and CDR2 SYDVKM. CDR3 length: 17 amino acids. Trimming shortened V by 1 base and J by 0 bases, and 13 bases separated the two germline ends. The CDR3 nucleotides read TGTGCCAGCAGTTTATTTCGGGAGACCCTAGCCAAAAACATTCAGTACTTC. Translation: CASSLFRETLAKNIQYF.

This clone was recorded a few times. This CDR3 is also generated by other DNA sequences in the sample. This chain uses TRBV7-9 with TRBJ2-3, with 7 bases aligning to TRBD2. CDR1 is SEHNR and CDR2 is FQNEAQ in the germline V gene (reference sequence). V shed 5 bases, J shed 2 bases, and the junction held 4 bases outside the gene matches. This CDR3 has 14 amino acids. CDR3 coding DNA: TGTGCCAGCAGCCCTCGGGACTACACAGATACGCAGTATTTT. Translation gives CASSPRDYTDTQYF. The variable domain in full, with the rest retrieved from reference TRBV7-9 and TRBJ2-3, is DTGVSQNPRHKITKRGQNVTFRCDPISEHNRLYWYRQTLGQGPEFLTYFQNEAQLEKSRLLSDRFSAERPKGSFSTLEIQRTEQGDSAMYLCASSPRDYTDTQYFGPGTRLTVL.

The J gene is TRBJ2-2, the V gene TRBV7-2; 8 bases align to TRBD1. The germline V gene has CDR1 SGHTA and CDR2 FQGNSA. CDR3 size: 15 residues. The junction had 6 bases not matched to a gene; V was cut back by 4 bases and J by 5 bases. The CDR3 sequence: CASSSRDRLTGELFF. The CDR3 DNA follows: TGTGCCAGCAGCTCCCGGGACAGGTTGACCGGGGAGCTGTTTTTT.

The chain has TRBV5-4 and TRBJ2-1, with 7 bases identical to TRBD2. V gave up 0 bases and J gave up 2 bases; unmatched junction bases: 8. The CDR3 spans 17 residues. CDR1 is SGHNT, CDR2 YYREEE, per germline (reference sequence). The CDR3 region has the DNA TGTGCCAGCAGCTTGGGCCCCCTGGGGGGGGCCTACAATGAGCAGTTCTTC. This sequence encodes CASSLGPLGGAYNEQFF.

This clone was detected only a few times. The rearrangement links TRBV7-3 to TRBJ2-6; no reliable D call. CDR3 length equals 15 residues. Germline V gene lookup returns CDR1 SGHTA and CDR2 FQGTGA. Trimming left V 4 bases short and J 2 bases short, with 9 bases between. The CDR3 protein is CASSSNSAGANVLTF. The CDR3 DNA sequence: TGTGCCAGCAGCTCAAACAGTGCTGGGGCCAACGTCCTGACTTTC.

The chain recombines TRBV7-3 with TRBJ2-5, with 7 bases identical to TRBD2. The germline V gene encodes CDR1 SGHTA and CDR2 FQGTGA. With V trimmed by 2 bases and J by 7 bases, 7 bases remained unmatched. This CDR3 comprises 14 residues. The CDR3 spells CASSLWSGEGTQYF. CDR3 nucleotides: TGTGCCAGCAGCTTATGGTCGGGGGAGGGGACCCAGTACTTC.

This clone was seen just once. The rearrangement joins TRBV6-5 to TRBJ2-1; 8 nucleotides agree with TRBD2. The CDR3 sequence is 14 residues long. Germline values: CDR1 MNHEY, CDR2 SVGAGI. The V gene end was trimmed by 2 bases and the J gene end by 8 bases; junction bases not matched to a gene: 5. The CDR3 DNA is TGTGCCAGCAGTTACGGGACTAGTCTTTATGAGCAGTTCTTC. Amino acid sequence: CASSYGTSLYEQFF.

This chain uses TRBV6-1 with TRBJ1-3; D is possibly TRBD1 (6 bases). V was trimmed by 2 bases and J by 0 bases, leaving 11 bases between them. The CDR3 is made up of 16 amino acids. Germline V gene sequence: CDR1 MNHNS, CDR2 SASEGT. The CDR3 protein is CASSERQAHSGNTIYF. The CDR3 DNA reads TGTGCCAGCAGTGAAAGACAGGCCCACTCTGGAAACACCATATATTTT.

The genes are TRBV29-1 and TRBJ2-7, with 10 bases that match TRBD2. The CDR3 totals 11 residues. Germline V gene sequence: CDR1 SQVTM, CDR2 ANQGSEA. J was trimmed by 7 bases and V by 4 bases; bases with no gene match: 1. CDR3 residues: CSVALAGEQYF. The DNA of the CDR3 is TGCAGCGTTGCACTAGCGGGAGAGCAGTACTTC.